One and the same sample provided the 17 T cell receptor beta chains below, sequenced in a study of blood T cell repertoires in COVID-19. Profiling relied on immunoSEQ multiplex PCR, and the TCRdb table lists in-frame clones only, not all of them. The profile shows more than 45,000 clones, 80% to 90% of them singletons. The sample consisted of peripheral blood. These receptors originate from an older woman with COVID-19, enrolled during active disease.

The V call is TRBV12-5, the J call TRBJ2-5, with TRBD2 as a possible D gene (7 bases). This CDR3 is 15 amino acids long. Germline lookup yields CDR1 LGHNT and CDR2 FRNRAP. With 2 bases removed from V and 5 bases from J, the gap between germline ends came to 15 bases. Here the CDR3 DNA reads TGTGCTAGTGGTTTGTCGTCTGGGGGGGCTGAGACCCAGTACTTC. Translated, it gives CASGLSSGGAETQYF.

This chain connects TRBV27 to TRBJ1-2; 8 bases match TRBD1. This CDR3 has 18 amino acids. Germline CDR1 and CDR2: MNHEY and SMNVEV (reference sequence). Trimming took 5 bases from V and 2 from J; bases not matched to a gene: 16. The CDR3 DNA reads TGTGCCAGCAGTCCAAATACCCTTGCCCGGGACAGGAACTATGGCTACACCTTC. This gives the protein CASSPNTLARDRNYGYTF.

This rearrangement joins TRBV7-8 to TRBJ2-7, with 13 bases identical to TRBD2. Unmatched junction bases numbered 4, after V lost 4 bases and J lost 4 bases. The germline CDR1 and CDR2 sequences are SGHVS and FQNEAQ. This CDR3 has 15 amino acids. The CDR3 region is CASSSLAGGGYEQYF. The CDR3 coding sequence is TGTGCCAGCAGCTCACTAGCGGGAGGGGGGTACGAGCAGTACTTC.

In this sample, this clone turned up a few times. The chain uses TRBV18 and TRBJ2-7; TRBD1 matches 9 bases. CDR3 length: 14 amino acids. Germline assignment: CDR1 KGHSH and CDR2 LQKENI. The ends lost 5 bases at V and 6 bases at J; junction bases unmatched: 8. Here the CDR3 reads CASSGTGGGSEQYF. CDR3 nucleotide sequence: TGTGCCAGCTCAGGCACAGGGGGCGGGAGCGAGCAGTACTTC.

J is TRBJ1-1 and V is TRBV28; D gene ambiguous. The germline V and J ends were trimmed by 10 bases and 11 bases, with 17 bases remaining between them. Germline assignment: CDR1 MDHEN and CDR2 SYDVKM. The CDR3 totals 11 residues. As DNA, the CDR3 is TGTGCCACCGACCGGCCCCTGGGCGCTTTCTTT. As protein: CATDRPLGAFF.

This clone was observed a few times. The chain links TRBV6-5 to TRBJ2-2; TRBD1 matches at 7 bases. This CDR3 is 12 amino acids long. Germline V CDR1 and CDR2: MNHEY, SVGAGI. After removal of 9 bases from V and 3 bases from J, the junction contained 1 base not matched to a gene. CDR3 bases: TGTGCCAGTGACAGGGACACCGGGGAGCTGTTTTTT. This codes for CASDRDTGELFF.

The chain joins TRBV19 to TRBJ2-7; D is possibly TRBD2 (5 bases). Germline V lookup: CDR1 LNHDA, CDR2 SQIVND (reference sequence). V was trimmed by 7 bases and J by 5 bases, leaving 18 bases between them. The CDR3 totals 14 residues. The CDR3 spells CASTPWQNSDEQYF. The CDR3 nucleotides are TGTGCCAGTACTCCTTGGCAGAATAGCGACGAGCAGTACTTC.

The chain employs TRBV28 and TRBJ2-2; the match to TRBD2 covers 7 bases. J lost 1 base, V lost 2 bases, and 4 bases had no gene match. The CDR3 has 16 amino acids. The germline V gene has CDR1 MDHEN and CDR2 SYDVKM. The DNA of the CDR3 is TGTGCCAGCAGTTTAAGGGCTAGCGGGAACACCGGGGAGCTGTTTTTT. This encodes CASSLRASGNTGELFF.

The chain combines TRBV24-1 with TRBJ2-3; 7 positions match TRBD1. Germline-derived CDR1 and CDR2 are KGHDR and SFDVKD. V shed 4 bases, J shed 1 base, and the junction held 7 bases outside the gene matches. The CDR3 is 16 residues long. CDR3 coding DNA: TGTGCCACCAGTGACTCGGGACAGATTGGCACAGATACGCAGTATTTT. Translated: CATSDSGQIGTDTQYF.

CDR3 bases: TGTGCCAGCAGTGAGTGGGGACAGAGCTCCTACAATGAGCAGTTCTTC. Protein sequence: CASSEWGQSSYNEQFF. The chain has TRBV25-1 and TRBJ2-1; 7 bases fit TRBD1. The V gene's germline CDR1 is MGHDK and CDR2 SYGVNS. Trimming took 3 bases from V and 0 from J; bases not matched to a gene: 5. CDR3 length: 16 amino acids.

The chain carries TRBV28 and TRBJ1-3; 8 bases fit TRBD1. V dropped 6 bases and J dropped 0; count of bases not matched to a gene: 7. The CDR3 length is 16 residues. Germline CDR1 reads MDHEN; CDR2 reads SYDVKM. CDR3 bases: TGTGCCAGCAGACCGGGACAGGTGAACTCTGGAAACACCATATATTTT. Translation: CASRPGQVNSGNTIYF. Full variable domain (rest looked up from reference TRBV28 and TRBJ1-3): DVKVTQSSRYLVKRTGEKVFLECVQDMDHENMFWYRQDPGLGLRLIYFSYDVKMKEKGDIPEGYSVSREKKERFSLILESASTNQTSMYLCASRPGQVNSGNTIYFGEGSWLTVV.

This sequence joins TRBV9 and TRBJ2-4; 7 bases are a match to TRBD2. Per the germline V gene, CDR1 is SGDLS and CDR2 is YYNGEE. V shed 0 bases and J 0 bases; nucleotides not matched to a gene: 9. This CDR3 contains 18 residues. CDR3 residues: CASSVEAGAAVAKNIQYF. The CDR3 region has the DNA TGTGCCAGCAGCGTAGAGGCGGGAGCCGCTGTAGCCAAAAACATTCAGTACTTC.

The chain employs TRBV7-6 and TRBJ2-5; TRBD2 agrees at 9 bases. V was clipped by 6 bases and J by 5 bases; unmatched bases: 13. There are 16 residues in the CDR3. Germline V CDR1 and CDR2: SGHVS, FNYEAQ. The CDR3 DNA is TGTGCCAGCAGTGTCCGCCCTGCGGGAGGGCGTGAGACCCAGTACTTC. Its protein product is CASSVRPAGGRETQYF.

The DNA of the CDR3 is TGTGCCAGCAGCGTAGTACAGAACTCTGGGGCCAACGTCCTGACTTTC. It yields the protein CASSVVQNSGANVLTF. This chain joins TRBV9 and TRBJ2-6; D unclear. V dropped 0 bases and J dropped 0 bases, with 7 bases sitting between them. This CDR3 contains 16 residues. Germline values: CDR1 SGDLS, CDR2 YYNGEE. The variable domain in full, completed from reference TRBV9 and TRBJ2-6, reads DSGVTQTPKHLITATGQRVTLRCSPRSGDLSVYWYQQSLDQGLQFLIQYYNGEERAKGNILERFSAQQFPDLHSELNLSSLELGDSALYFCASSVVQNSGANVLTFGAGSRLTVL.

This chain joins TRBV19 and TRBJ1-5; possibly TRBD1 for D (6 bases). In germline, CDR1 is LNHDA, CDR2 SQIVND (reference sequence). The CDR3 sequence is 16 residues long. The V end lost 5 bases, the J end lost 5 bases, and 19 bases lay between the germline ends. This CDR3 reads CASSGTIRQVDQPQHF. The CDR3 DNA is TGTGCCAGTAGTGGTACAATTAGACAGGTCGATCAGCCCCAGCATTTT.

This chain uses TRBV19 with TRBJ2-1; 16 bases are shared with TRBD2. Looked up from germline, CDR1 is LNHDA and CDR2 is SQIVND (reference sequence). Losses at the gene ends were 7 bases for V and 10 bases for J; bases not matched to a gene: 10. The CDR3 loop spans 16 amino acids. The CDR3, as DNA: TGTGCCAGTACCGAAATACCGGGACTAGCGGGAGGGGAGCAGTTCTTC. It codes for CASTEIPGLAGGEQFF.

V usage is TRBV9 and J usage is TRBJ2-1; 7 bases map to TRBD2. Germline V gene sequence: CDR1 SGDLS, CDR2 YYNGEE. This CDR3 comprises 15 residues. V was clipped by 0 bases and J by 8 bases; unmatched bases: 8. The DNA for the CDR3 is TGTGCCAGCAGCGTAGACCTAGCGGTGGCGGATGAGCAGTTCTTC. This sequence encodes CASSVDLAVADEQFF.